This TCR beta chain came from a study of human T cells and chemical hapten exposure. Concerning this clonotype itself: Its specificity is not known.

Time point: patch test 1, 2 weeks after DPC sensitization. Treatment in this sample: therapeutic diphenylcyclopropenone sensitization with weekly scalp DPC. Ahead of applying each patch test, blood was sampled. Germline V lookup: CDR1 MNHEY, CDR2 SVGEGT. The CDR3 is made up of 14 amino acids. The V end was cut by 0 bases, the J end by 4 bases, with 9 bases between. TCRdb reprocessed the RACE reads with MiXCR, giving one entry per CDR3 protein. This table holds roughly 380,000 distinct CDR3 sequences, 4.8% found once. General study results and limits: DPC sensitization did not alter TCRs above 1 in 1000 frequency.

Sequencing used whole blood, obtained in connection with sensitization to the hapten diphenylcyclopropenone (DPC). The rearrangement joins TRBV6-2 or TRBV6-3 to TRBJ1-1; unclear D gene. The clonotype was recovered from a woman aged 45-65 years with alopecia areata. Some clones in this sample may be carry-over from other donors' samples. The CDR3 DNA sequence: TGTGCCAGCAGTTACTCACTTCTTCTCACTGAAGCTTTCTTT. Protein product: CASSYSLLLTEAFF.